This T cell receptor (beta chain) was sequenced during a study of spatial heterogeneity in lung cancer. Noted time point: sample taken at primary tumor resection. Unsorted whole RNA of tumor, nontumor lung or frozen PBMC was sequenced. There were 72 donors, all of them untreated patients with early-stage non-small cell lung cancer. This clonotype was recorded at least ten times. The CDR3 contains 16 residues. Losses at the gene ends were 6 bases for V and 2 bases for J; bases not matched to a gene: 13. Germline V CDR1 and CDR2: SNHLY, FYNNEI. TCRdb redid the calling of the 5' RACE reads with MiXCR, one entry per CDR3 protein. Of some 44,000 distinct CDR3 sequences in the sample, roughly an eighth are singletons; the top ten hold 55% to 70%.

The sequence derives from a male donor with early-stage non-small cell lung cancer. The sequenced sample was PBMCs, obtained at surgery. The V call is TRBV2, the J call TRBJ2-7, with 7 bases aligning to TRBD1. The CDR3 DNA is TGTGCCAGCAGCCCAGGCGAGGGGGCTCTTACCTACGAGCAGTACTTC. Protein sequence: CASSPGEGALTYEQYF.